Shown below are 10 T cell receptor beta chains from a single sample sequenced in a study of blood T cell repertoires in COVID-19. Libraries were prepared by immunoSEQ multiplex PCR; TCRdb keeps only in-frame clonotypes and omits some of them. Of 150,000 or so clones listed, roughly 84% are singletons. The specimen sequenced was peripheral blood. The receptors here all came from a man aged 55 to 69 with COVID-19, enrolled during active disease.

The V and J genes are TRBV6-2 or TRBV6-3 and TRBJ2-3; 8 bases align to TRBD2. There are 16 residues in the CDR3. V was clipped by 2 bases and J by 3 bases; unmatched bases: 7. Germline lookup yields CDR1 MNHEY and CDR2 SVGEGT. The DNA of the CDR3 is TGTGCCAGCAGTTACGGGCGGGGGGCCCAGACAGATACGCAGTATTTT. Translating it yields CASSYGRGAQTDTQYF.

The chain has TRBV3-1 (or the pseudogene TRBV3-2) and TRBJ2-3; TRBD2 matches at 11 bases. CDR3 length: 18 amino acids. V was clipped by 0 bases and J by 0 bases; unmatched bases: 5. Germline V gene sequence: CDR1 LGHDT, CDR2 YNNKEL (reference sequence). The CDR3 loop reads CASSQELAGAGSTDTQYF. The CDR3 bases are TGTGCCAGCAGCCAAGAACTAGCGGGGGCCGGGAGCACAGATACGCAGTATTTT.

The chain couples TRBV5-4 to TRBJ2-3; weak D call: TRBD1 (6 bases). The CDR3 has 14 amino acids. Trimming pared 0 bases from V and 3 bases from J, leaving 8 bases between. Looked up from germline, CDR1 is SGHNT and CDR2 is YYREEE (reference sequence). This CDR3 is CASSLDRETDTQYF. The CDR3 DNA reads TGTGCCAGCAGCTTGGACAGGGAGACAGATACGCAGTATTTT.

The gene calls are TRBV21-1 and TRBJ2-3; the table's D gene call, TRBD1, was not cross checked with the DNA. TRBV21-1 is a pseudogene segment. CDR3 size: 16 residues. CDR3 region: CASSKENRTGTDTQYF. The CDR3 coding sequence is TGTGCCAGCAGCAAAGAAAATCGGACAGGCACAGATACGCAGTATTTT.

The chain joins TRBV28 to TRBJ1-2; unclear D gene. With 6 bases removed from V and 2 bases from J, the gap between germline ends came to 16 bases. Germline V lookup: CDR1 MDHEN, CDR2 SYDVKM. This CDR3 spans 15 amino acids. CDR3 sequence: CASRSPGDLNYGYTF. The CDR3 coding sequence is TGTGCCAGCAGAAGCCCAGGTGATTTAAACTATGGCTACACCTTC.

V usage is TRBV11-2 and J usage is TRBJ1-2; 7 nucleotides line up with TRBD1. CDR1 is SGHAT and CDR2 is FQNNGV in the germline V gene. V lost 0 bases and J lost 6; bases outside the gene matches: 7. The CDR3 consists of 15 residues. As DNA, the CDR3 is TGTGCCAGCAGCTTAGAAATGAGGGGGCGGGATGGCTACACCTTC. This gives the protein CASSLEMRGRDGYTF.

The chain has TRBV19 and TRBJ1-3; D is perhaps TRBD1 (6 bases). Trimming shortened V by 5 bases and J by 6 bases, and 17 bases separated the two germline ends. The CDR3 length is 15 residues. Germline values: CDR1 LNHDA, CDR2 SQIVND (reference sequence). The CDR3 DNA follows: TGTGCCAGTAGTCCCTCCTGGGGGCGGCCAAACACCATATATTTT. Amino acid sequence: CASSPSWGRPNTIYF.

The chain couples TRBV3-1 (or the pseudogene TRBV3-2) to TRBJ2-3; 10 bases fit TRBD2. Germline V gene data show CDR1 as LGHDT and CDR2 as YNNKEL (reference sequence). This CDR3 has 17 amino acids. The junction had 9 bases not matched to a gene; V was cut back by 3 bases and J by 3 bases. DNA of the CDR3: TGTGCCAGCAGCCAGGGGGCACTAGCGGGACTTACAGATACGCAGTATTTT. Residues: CASSQGALAGLTDTQYF.

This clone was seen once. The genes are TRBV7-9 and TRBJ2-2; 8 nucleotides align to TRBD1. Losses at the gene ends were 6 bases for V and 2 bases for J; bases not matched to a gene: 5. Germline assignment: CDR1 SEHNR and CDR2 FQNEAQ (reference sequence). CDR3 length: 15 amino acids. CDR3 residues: CASRDRDVNTGELFF. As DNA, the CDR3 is TGTGCCAGCAGGGACAGGGACGTAAACACCGGGGAGCTGTTTTTT.

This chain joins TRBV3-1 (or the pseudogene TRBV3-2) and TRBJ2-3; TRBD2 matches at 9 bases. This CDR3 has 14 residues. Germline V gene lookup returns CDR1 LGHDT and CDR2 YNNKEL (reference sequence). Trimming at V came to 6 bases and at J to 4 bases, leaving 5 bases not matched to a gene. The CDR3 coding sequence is TGTGCCAGCAGTGGGCGGGAGGGAGCAGATACGCAGTATTTT. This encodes CASSGREGADTQYF.